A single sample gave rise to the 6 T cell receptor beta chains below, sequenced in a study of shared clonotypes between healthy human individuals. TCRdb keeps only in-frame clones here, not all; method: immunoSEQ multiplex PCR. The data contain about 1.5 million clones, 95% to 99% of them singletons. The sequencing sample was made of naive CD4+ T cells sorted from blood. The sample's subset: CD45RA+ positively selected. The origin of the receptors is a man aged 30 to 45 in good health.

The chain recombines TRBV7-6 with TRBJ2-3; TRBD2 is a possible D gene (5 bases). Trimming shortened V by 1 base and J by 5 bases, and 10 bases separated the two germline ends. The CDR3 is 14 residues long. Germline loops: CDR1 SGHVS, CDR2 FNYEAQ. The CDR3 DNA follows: TGTGCCAGCAGCTTAGTCCTAGCTGGAGATACGCAGTATTTT. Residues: CASSLVLAGDTQYF.

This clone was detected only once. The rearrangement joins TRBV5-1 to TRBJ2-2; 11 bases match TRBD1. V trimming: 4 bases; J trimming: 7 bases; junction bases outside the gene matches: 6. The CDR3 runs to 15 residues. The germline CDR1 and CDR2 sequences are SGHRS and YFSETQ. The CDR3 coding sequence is TGCGCCAGCAGCACCGCCGGGACAGGGGGCGGGGAGCTGTTTTTT. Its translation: CASSTAGTGGGELFF.

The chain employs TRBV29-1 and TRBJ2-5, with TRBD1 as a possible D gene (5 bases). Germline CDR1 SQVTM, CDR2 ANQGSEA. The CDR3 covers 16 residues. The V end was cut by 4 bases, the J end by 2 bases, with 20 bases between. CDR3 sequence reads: CSVAVDHRLRQETQYF. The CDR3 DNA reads TGCAGCGTTGCGGTCGATCACAGGCTCCGACAAGAGACCCAGTACTTC.

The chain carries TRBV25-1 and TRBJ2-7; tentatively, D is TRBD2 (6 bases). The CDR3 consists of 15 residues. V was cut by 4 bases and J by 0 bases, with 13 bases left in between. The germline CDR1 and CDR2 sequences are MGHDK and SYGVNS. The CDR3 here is CASSAMGGPSYEQYF. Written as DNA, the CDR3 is TGTGCCAGCAGTGCTATGGGAGGCCCCTCCTACGAGCAGTACTTC.

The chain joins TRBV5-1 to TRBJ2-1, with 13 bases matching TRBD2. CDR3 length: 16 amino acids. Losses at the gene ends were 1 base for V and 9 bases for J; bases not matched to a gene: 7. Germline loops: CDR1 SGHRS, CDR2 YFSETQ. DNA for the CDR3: TGCGCCAGCAGCTTGTCACTAGCGGGAGGGTACGGTGAGCAGTTCTTC. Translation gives CASSLSLAGGYGEQFF. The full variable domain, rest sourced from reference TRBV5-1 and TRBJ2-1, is KAGVTQTPRYLIKTRGQQVTLSCSPISGHRSVSWYQQTPGQGLQFLFEYFSETQRNKGNFPGRFSGRQFSNSRSEMNVSTLELGDSALYLCASSLSLAGGYGEQFFGPGTRLTVL.

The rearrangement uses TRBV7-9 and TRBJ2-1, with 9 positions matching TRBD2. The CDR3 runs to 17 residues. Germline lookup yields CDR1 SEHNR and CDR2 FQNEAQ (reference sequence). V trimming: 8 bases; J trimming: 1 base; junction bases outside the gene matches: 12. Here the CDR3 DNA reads TGTGCCAGCGGGCGGGAGGGGAAACGAACGTCCTACAATGAGCAGTTCTTC. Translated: CASGREGKRTSYNEQFF.